One sample yielded the 27 T cell receptor beta chains listed below, sequenced in a study of OX40 agonist ivuxolimab in advanced cancers. The repertoire was sequenced with immunoSEQ multiplex PCR; TCRdb's copy has only in-frame clones and lacks some. The sample contains some 46,000 clones, 70% to 90% of which appear only once. Sequencing used CD4+ or CD8+ T cells sorted from blood, obtained in a trial of the OX40 agonist ivuxolimab. The receptor source for this set is an adult with an advanced solid tumor such as melanoma, head and neck, liver or kidney cancer.

This clone has only a few counts. The chain uses TRBV19 and TRBJ1-3; D possibly corresponds to TRBD1 (5 bases). V was trimmed by 6 bases and J by 2 bases, leaving 14 bases between them. Germline assignment: CDR1 LNHDA and CDR2 SQIVND (reference sequence). The CDR3 is 15 residues long. The CDR3 spells CASRLGPAPGNTIYF. Written as DNA, the CDR3 is TGTGCCAGTAGGTTGGGGCCAGCTCCTGGAAACACCATATATTTT. Drawing the rest from reference TRBV19 and TRBJ1-3, the complete variable domain is DGGITQSPKYLFRKEGQNVTLSCEQNLNHDAMYWYRQDPGQGLRLIYYSQIVNDFQKGDIAEGYSVSREKKESFPLTVTSAQKNPTAFYLCASRLGPAPGNTIYFGEGSWLTVV.

This chain joins TRBV7-2 and TRBJ1-1, with D maybe TRBD1 (6 bases). CDR1 SGHTA and CDR2 FQGNSA come from the germline V gene. This CDR3 region has 15 residues. V was trimmed by 3 bases and J by 7 bases, leaving 18 bases between them. CDR3: CASSFLLPMDSEAFF. CDR3 bases: TGTGCCAGCAGCTTTCTCCTACCAATGGACAGTGAAGCTTTCTTT.

The rearrangement joins TRBV19 to TRBJ2-1, with TRBD2 matching over 7 bases. V gave up 7 bases and J gave up 1 base; unmatched junction bases: 13. The CDR3 extends over 17 amino acids. From germline, CDR1 is LNHDA and CDR2 SQIVND (reference sequence). CDR3 nucleotides: TGTGCCAGTACCTCTCTAAAGGCGGGAGAATCCTACAATGAGCAGTTCTTC. The encoded protein is CASTSLKAGESYNEQFF.

The chain couples TRBV28 to TRBJ2-5; 15 bases match TRBD2. Unmatched junction bases numbered 5, after V lost 5 bases and J lost 1 base. The CDR3 covers 17 residues. The germline V gene encodes CDR1 MDHEN and CDR2 SYDVKM. CDR3 in amino acids: CASSPGLAGGPQETQYF. The CDR3 nucleotides are TGTGCCAGCAGTCCGGGACTAGCGGGGGGACCCCAAGAGACCCAGTACTTC.

The V and J genes are TRBV4-3 and TRBJ2-3; TRBD2 matches at 9 bases. This CDR3 region has 16 residues. Germline V CDR1 and CDR2: LGHNA, YSLEER. V was pared by 2 bases and J by 1 base, with 4 bases of the junction left unmatched. CDR3 nucleotides: TGCGCCAGCAGCCAATATAGCGGGGGACGCACAGATACGCAGTATTTT. This codes for CASSQYSGGRTDTQYF.

Only one count was recorded for this clone. V is TRBV7-6 and J is TRBJ2-3; 9 bases are shared with TRBD2. Germline V gene lookup returns CDR1 SGHVS and CDR2 FNYEAQ. CDR3 length: 16 residues. The ends lost 3 bases at V and 2 bases at J; junction bases unmatched: 6. The CDR3 here is CASSFMREGNTDTQYF. The CDR3, as DNA: TGTGCCAGCAGCTTTATGCGGGAGGGAAACACAGATACGCAGTATTTT.

V and J are TRBV18 and TRBJ2-5, with D perhaps TRBD2 (6 bases). CDR3 size: 12 residues. The germline V gene has CDR1 KGHSH and CDR2 LQKENI. The germline V and J ends were trimmed by 8 bases and 5 bases, with 12 bases remaining between them. This CDR3 reads CASGGAVETQYF. The DNA of the CDR3 is TGTGCCAGCGGAGGGGCGGTTGAGACCCAGTACTTC.

The chain has TRBV4-2 and TRBJ2-7; 9 bases are shared with TRBD1. Germline-derived CDR1 and CDR2 are LGHNA and YNFKEQ. The CDR3 runs to 15 residues. Trimming took 5 bases from V and 3 from J; bases not matched to a gene: 8. CDR3 bases: TGTGCCAGCAGCTTAGTGTACAGGGGGCTCTACGAGCAGTACTTC. Its translation is CASSLVYRGLYEQYF.

The rearrangement links TRBV7-9 to TRBJ1-1, with D maybe TRBD1 (5 bases). CDR1 and CDR2 from the germline V gene are SEHNR and FQNEAQ (reference sequence). CDR3 length: 14 amino acids. The V end was cut by 2 bases, the J end by 3 bases, with 10 bases between. In nucleotides, the CDR3 is TGTGCCAGCAGCTTAAGCCTGGGGGACACTGAAGCTTTCTTT. As protein: CASSLSLGDTEAFF.

The chain uses TRBV9 and TRBJ2-7; perhaps D is TRBD1 or TRBD2 (5 bases each). Per germline, CDR1 SGDLS and CDR2 YYNGEE. This CDR3 is 16 amino acids long. Trimming removed 3 bases at V and 2 bases at J, with 18 bases between. The CDR3 loop is CASSETVGPYPYEQYF. Written as DNA, the CDR3 is TGTGCCAGCAGCGAAACCGTGGGACCCTATCCCTACGAGCAGTACTTC.

This chain joins TRBV19 and TRBJ2-5, with a possible D match to TRBD1 (9 bases). Germline values: CDR1 LNHDA, CDR2 SQIVND (reference sequence). The CDR3 is made up of 17 amino acids. V shed 6 bases and J shed 1 base, with 21 bases lying between them. The CDR3, as DNA: TGTGCCAGTAGGGGACAGGGCTCTAGCGGGCTCCAAGAGACCCAGTACTTC. This codes for CASRGQGSSGLQETQYF.

This sequence joins TRBV27 and TRBJ1-1, with a weak D call TRBD1 (5 bases). Germline V CDR1 and CDR2: MNHEY, SMNVEV (reference sequence). The CDR3 contains 13 residues. The germline V and J ends were trimmed by 7 bases and 1 base, with 10 bases remaining between them. CDR3 sequence reads: CASTLGRNTEAFF. In nucleotides, the CDR3 is TGTGCCAGCACCTTGGGACGGAACACTGAAGCTTTCTTT.

The chain is built from TRBV9 and TRBJ2-7; maybe TRBD1 (7 bases). The germline CDR1 and CDR2 sequences are SGDLS and YYNGEE. The CDR3 is made up of 16 amino acids. With 3 bases removed from V and 5 bases from J, the gap between germline ends came to 21 bases. CDR3 nucleotide sequence: TGTGCCAGCAGCGGACAGGGACTGCCCCAGCCCGACGAGCAGTACTTC. This encodes CASSGQGLPQPDEQYF.

The chain combines TRBV4-3 with TRBJ1-3; D is uncertain. V was cut by 2 bases and J by 0 bases, with 17 bases left in between. Germline assignment: CDR1 LGHNA and CDR2 YSLEER. The CDR3 is 18 residues long. CDR3 amino acids: CASSQSGISLGSGNTIYF. The CDR3 nucleotides read TGCGCCAGCAGCCAAAGCGGAATAAGTTTGGGCTCTGGAAACACCATATATTTT.

The V and J genes are TRBV7-9 and TRBJ2-7; TRBD2 aligns across 8 bases. CDR3 length: 16 amino acids. J lost 3 bases, V lost 1 base, and 8 bases had no gene match. Germline-derived CDR1 and CDR2 are SEHNR and FQNEAQ (reference sequence). The CDR3: CASSLESSGMVYEQYF. The CDR3 DNA reads TGTGCCAGCAGCTTAGAGAGTAGCGGGATGGTCTACGAGCAGTACTTC. Supplemented by reference TRBV7-9 and TRBJ2-7, the full variable domain reads DTGVSQNPRHKITKRGQNVTFRCDPISEHNRLYWYRQTLGQGPEFLTYFQNEAQLEKSRLLSDRFSAERPKGSFSTLEIQRTEQGDSAMYLCASSLESSGMVYEQYFGPGTRLTVT.

The chain employs TRBV25-1 and TRBJ1-4; tentative D call: TRBD1 (5 bases). Germline V gene lookup returns CDR1 MGHDK and CDR2 SYGVNS. The CDR3 extends over 15 amino acids. The V and J ends lost 4 bases and 7 bases respectively, with 16 bases between them. The CDR3 sequence is CASSALGGMGEKLFF. The CDR3 DNA reads TGTGCCAGCAGTGCTCTGGGGGGGATGGGTGAAAAACTGTTTTTT.

This chain links TRBV4-3 with TRBJ2-3, with a tentative D call TRBD1 (5 bases). Germline V gene sequence: CDR1 LGHNA, CDR2 YSLEER. Trimming removed 1 base from V and 3 bases from J, with 17 bases in between. The CDR3 length is 17 residues. CDR3 sequence reads: CASSQAPDISRTDTQYF. The CDR3 DNA sequence: TGCGCCAGCAGCCAAGCCCCGGACATTTCCCGTACAGATACGCAGTATTTT.

This clone came up once. The chain is built from TRBV19 and TRBJ1-2, with D possibly TRBD1 on 6 matching bases. Trimming pared 5 bases from V and 8 bases from J, leaving 15 bases between. The CDR3 runs 13 residues. Per germline, CDR1 LNHDA and CDR2 SQIVND (reference sequence). In DNA, the CDR3 is TGTGCCAGTAGTTTTGGGGGCGTGGGGGGCTACACCTTC. Translating gives CASSFGGVGGYTF.

The chain couples TRBV7-6 to TRBJ1-3; D not certain. CDR1 and CDR2 (germline): SGHVS, FNYEAQ. CDR3 length: 15 amino acids. V lost 5 bases and J lost 2, with 13 bases in between. CDR3 residues: CASSPNVGTGNTIYF. DNA of the CDR3: TGTGCCAGCAGCCCCAATGTAGGGACTGGAAACACCATATATTTT.

The CDR3 sequence is CASSLVARDQPYNSPLHF. DNA of the CDR3: TGTGCCAGCAGCTTAGTAGCCCGGGATCAACCGTATAATTCACCCCTCCACTTT. The J gene is TRBJ1-6, the V gene TRBV7-9; D call uncertain. The CDR3 has 18 amino acids. V lost 1 base and J lost 4, with 17 bases in between. Germline V gene data show CDR1 as SEHNR and CDR2 as FQNEAQ (reference sequence).

The V and J genes are TRBV9 and TRBJ2-7; 12 bases are shared with TRBD1. The CDR3 totals 15 residues. The trim removed 4 bases at V and 5 bases at J, leaving 7 bases unmatched. Germline V gives CDR1 SGDLS, CDR2 YYNGEE. CDR3 sequence: CASSPGTGGKNEQYF. As DNA, the CDR3 is TGTGCCAGCAGCCCGGGGACAGGGGGCAAAAACGAGCAGTACTTC.

Concerning this clone itself: Germline and junction disagree at one end, which may indicate a read error. The rearrangement uses TRBV29-1 and TRBJ1-4; D gene unclear. The CDR3 runs to 12 residues. Germline-derived CDR1 and CDR2 are SQVTM and ANQGSEA. DNA of the CDR3: TGCAGCGTTCTCTGGGCGAATGGAAAACTGTTTTTT. Protein sequence: CSVLWANGKLFF.

This rearrangement joins TRBV7-8 to TRBJ2-3; 7 bases align to TRBD2. V shed 7 bases and J 0 bases; nucleotides not matched to a gene: 10. CDR1 is SGHVS, CDR2 FQNEAQ, per germline. The CDR3 length is 16 residues. The CDR3 is CASTLRREGSTDTQYF. The CDR3, as DNA: TGTGCCAGCACCCTAAGGAGGGAGGGGAGCACAGATACGCAGTATTTT.

The V gene is TRBV11-2, the J gene TRBJ1-2; possibly TRBD1 for D (6 bases). V was pared by 5 bases and J by 3 bases, with 16 bases between. Germline CDR1 is SGHAT and CDR2 is FQNNGV. The CDR3 is 15 residues long. DNA of the CDR3: TGTGCCAGCAGCCTCCCGCGGGGGCAGGACTATGGCTACACCTTC. Its translation: CASSLPRGQDYGYTF. Based on the CDR3 plus reference TRBV11-2 and TRBJ1-2, the full variable domain is EAGVAQSPRYKIIEKRQSVAFWCNPISGHATLYWYQQILGQGPKLLIQFQNNGVVDDSQLPKDRFSAERLKGVDSTLKIQPAKLEDSAVYLCASSLPRGQDYGYTFGSGTRLTVV.

The V and J genes are TRBV4-1 and TRBJ2-1; 10 nucleotides agree with TRBD1. J lost 3 bases, V lost 5 bases, and 19 bases had no gene match. The CDR3 runs 20 residues. Germline loops: CDR1 MGHRA, CDR2 YSYEKL. The CDR3 DNA follows: TGCGCCAGCAGCTTGAGACAGGGGGCCGGTGCCACCTGGGGCTACAATGAGCAGTTCTTC. Protein product: CASSLRQGAGATWGYNEQFF.

The V call is TRBV30, the J call TRBJ1-2, with D uncertain. The germline CDR1 and CDR2 sequences are GTSNPN and SVGIG (reference sequence). Deletions cut 0 bases from V and 7 bases from J, with 12 bases between. The CDR3 spans 13 residues. CDR3 bases: TGTGCCTGGAGTGTAAATTGGGGTACTGGCTACACCTTC. It yields the protein CAWSVNWGTGYTF. Full variable domain (remainder filled in from reference TRBV30 and TRBJ1-2): SQTIHQWPATLVQPVGSPLSLECTVEGTSNPNLYWYRQAAGRGLQLLFYSVGIGQISSEVPQNLSASRPQDRQFILSSKKLLLSDSGFYLCAWSVNWGTGYTFGSGTRLTVV.

The chain combines TRBV9 with TRBJ2-7; the match to TRBD1 covers 8 bases. The CDR3 is made up of 16 amino acids. Trimming cost V 0 bases and J 2 bases; bases outside gene matches: 7. Germline CDR1 SGDLS, CDR2 YYNGEE. CDR3 residues: CASSVDGRGLTYEQYF. CDR3 nucleotide sequence: TGTGCCAGCAGCGTAGACGGCAGGGGGCTTACCTACGAGCAGTACTTC.